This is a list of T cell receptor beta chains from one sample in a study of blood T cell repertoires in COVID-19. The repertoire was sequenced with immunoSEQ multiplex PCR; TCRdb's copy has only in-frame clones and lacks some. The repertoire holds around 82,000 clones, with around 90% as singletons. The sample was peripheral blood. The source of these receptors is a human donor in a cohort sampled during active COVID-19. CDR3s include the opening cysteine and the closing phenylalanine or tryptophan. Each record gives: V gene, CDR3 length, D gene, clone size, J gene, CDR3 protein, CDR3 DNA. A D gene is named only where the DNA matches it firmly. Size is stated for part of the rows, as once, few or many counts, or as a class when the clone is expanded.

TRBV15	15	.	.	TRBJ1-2	CATSRGTGDNYGYTF	TGTGCCACCAGCAGAGGTACGGGGGATAACTATGGCTACACCTTC
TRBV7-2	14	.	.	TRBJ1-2	CASSLAHPAGGYTF	TGTGCCAGCAGCTTAGCGCACCCCGCGGGTGGCTACACCTTC
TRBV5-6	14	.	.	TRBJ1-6	CASSGGAADSPLHF	TGTGCCAGCAGCGGGGGGGCGGCGGATTCACCCCTCCACTTT
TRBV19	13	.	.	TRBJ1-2	CASKGRGPAGYTF	TGTGCCAGTAAAGGCAGGGGACCGGCAGGCTACACCTTC
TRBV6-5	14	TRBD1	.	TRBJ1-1	CASSRTFTGGIAFF	TGTGCCAGCAGTCGAACATTTACAGGGGGTATAGCTTTCTTT
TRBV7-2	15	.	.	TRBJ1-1	CASSYQTEVNTEAFF	TGTGCCAGCAGTTACCAGACAGAAGTGAACACTGAAGCTTTCTTT
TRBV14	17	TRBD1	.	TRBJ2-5	CASSQSRDRGFWETQYF	TGTGCCAGCAGCCAATCCAGGGACAGGGGATTTTGGGAGACCCAGTACTTC
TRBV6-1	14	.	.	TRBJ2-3	CASSELAGTDTQYF	TGTGCCAGCAGTGAACTAGCCGGCACAGATACGCAGTATTTT
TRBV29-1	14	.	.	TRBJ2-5	CGIPGVAGQETQYF	TGCGGCATCCCCGGGGTGGCAGGACAAGAGACCCAGTACTTC
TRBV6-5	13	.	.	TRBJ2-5	CASSYPSVETQYF	TGTGCCAGCAGTTACCCCAGTGTGGAGACCCAGTACTTC
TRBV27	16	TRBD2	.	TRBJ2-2	CVPRGAGGPDTGELFF	TGTGTTCCTCGCGGGGCGGGGGGGCCTGACACCGGGGAGCTGTTTTTT
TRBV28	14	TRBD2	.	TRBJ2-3	CASSSGGPPDTQYF	TGTGCCAGCAGTTCGGGGGGGCCCCCAGATACGCAGTATTTT
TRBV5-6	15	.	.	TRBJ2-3	CASSLAGARADTQYF	TGTGCCAGCAGCTTGGCAGGGGCGAGAGCAGATACGCAGTATTTT
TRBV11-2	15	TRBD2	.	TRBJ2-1	CASSLVSGTSNEQFF	TGTGCCAGCAGCTTAGTTTCAGGGACTAGCAATGAGCAGTTCTTC
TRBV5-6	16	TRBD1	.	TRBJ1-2	CASSYGKTTGGHGYTF	TGTGCCAGCAGCTACGGTAAAACGACAGGGGGCCATGGCTACACCTTC
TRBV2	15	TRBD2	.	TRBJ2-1	CASSSGLANYNEQFF	TGTGCCAGCAGTTCGGGACTAGCGAACTACAATGAGCAGTTCTTC
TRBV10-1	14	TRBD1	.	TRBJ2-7	CASSDHRGSYEQYF	TGCGCCAGCAGTGATCACAGGGGCTCCTACGAGCAGTACTTC
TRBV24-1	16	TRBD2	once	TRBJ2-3	CATSDLFGGGTDTQYF	TGTGCCACCAGTGATTTATTCGGGGGGGGCACAGATACGCAGTATTTT
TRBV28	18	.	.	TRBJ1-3	CASRLHQGLQGWGNTIYF	TGTGCCAGCAGGCTCCATCAGGGGCTCCAAGGATGGGGAAACACCATATATTTT
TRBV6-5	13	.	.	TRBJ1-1	CASGTFMNTEAFF	TGTGCCAGCGGGACATTTATGAACACTGAAGCTTTCTTT
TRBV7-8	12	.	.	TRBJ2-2	CASSPVGGELFF	TGTGCCAGCAGCCCCGTCGGGGGGGAGCTGTTTTTT
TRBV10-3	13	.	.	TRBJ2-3	CAIRLPGQKAQYF	TGTGCCATCAGGTTACCCGGACAAAAAGCGCAGTATTTT
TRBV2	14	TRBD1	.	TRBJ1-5	CASRDRVNNQPQHF	TGTGCCAGCAGAGACAGGGTGAACAATCAGCCCCAGCATTTT
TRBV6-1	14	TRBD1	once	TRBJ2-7	CASSERGPRDEQYF	TGTGCCAGCAGTGAGAGGGGGCCTCGGGACGAGCAGTACTTC
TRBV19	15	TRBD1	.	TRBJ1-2	CASSKAGQGGYGYTF	TGTGCCAGTAGTAAGGCGGGACAGGGAGGCTATGGCTACACCTTC
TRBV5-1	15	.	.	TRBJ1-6	CASSHDGGASSPLHF	TGCGCCAGCAGCCATGACGGGGGGGCTAGTTCACCCCTCCACTTT
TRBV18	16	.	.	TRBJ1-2	CASSPPQRQAAHGYTF	TGTGCCAGCTCACCACCGCAACGACAGGCAGCTCATGGCTACACCTTC
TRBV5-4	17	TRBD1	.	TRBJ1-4	CASSLWDRGLGEEKLFF	TGTGCCAGCAGCTTGTGGGACAGGGGGCTTGGAGAGGAAAAACTGTTTTTT
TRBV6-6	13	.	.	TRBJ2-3	CATVWAGTDTQYF	TGTGCCACCGTCTGGGCAGGCACAGATACGCAGTATTTT
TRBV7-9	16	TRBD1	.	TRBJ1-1	CASSLAAQGQDTEAFF	TGTGCCAGCAGCTTAGCAGCCCAAGGACAGGACACTGAAGCTTTCTTT
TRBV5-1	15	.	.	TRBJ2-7	CASSPGQAFSYEQYF	TGCGCCAGCAGCCCTGGACAAGCCTTCTCCTACGAGCAGTACTTC
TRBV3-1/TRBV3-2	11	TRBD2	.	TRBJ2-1	CASSSSGEGFF	TGTGCCAGCAGCTCTAGCGGGGAGGGGTTCTTC
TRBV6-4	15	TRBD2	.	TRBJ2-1	CASSAGLAGLNEQFF	TGTGCCAGCAGTGCTGGACTAGCGGGGCTAAATGAGCAGTTCTTC
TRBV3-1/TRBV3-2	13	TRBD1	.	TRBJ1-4	CASSQLGQQKLFF	TGTGCCAGCAGCCAACTGGGACAGCAAAAACTGTTTTTT
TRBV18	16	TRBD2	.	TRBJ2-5	CASSPRRGGTQETQYF	TGTGCCAGCTCACCACGGCGCGGGGGAACACAAGAGACCCAGTACTTC
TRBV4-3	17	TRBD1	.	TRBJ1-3	CASSQVTGALSGNTIYF	TGCGCCAGCAGCCAGGTGACAGGGGCTCTCTCTGGAAACACCATATATTTT
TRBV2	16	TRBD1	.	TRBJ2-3	CASSVPGRGRADTQYF	TGTGCCAGCAGTGTCCCAGGCAGGGGGCGTGCAGATACGCAGTATTTT
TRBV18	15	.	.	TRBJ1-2	CASSPERGRPSGYTF	TGTGCCAGCTCACCCGAGCGGGGGCGTCCGTCCGGCTACACCTTC
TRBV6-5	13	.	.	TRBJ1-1	CASSYLTDTEAFF	TGTGCCAGCAGTTACTTAACGGACACTGAAGCTTTCTTT
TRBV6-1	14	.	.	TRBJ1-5	CASSEGWGHQPQHF	TGTGCCAGCAGTGAAGGGTGGGGCCATCAGCCCCAGCATTTT
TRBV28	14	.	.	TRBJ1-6	CASSLVGRAHPLHF	TGTGCCAGCAGTTTAGTAGGCAGGGCTCATCCCCTCCACTTT
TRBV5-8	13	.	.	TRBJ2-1	CASSRDTYNEQFF	TGTGCCAGCAGCCGGGACACCTACAATGAGCAGTTCTTC
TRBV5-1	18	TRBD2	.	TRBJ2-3	CASSLVVRLAASTDTQYF	TGCGCCAGCAGCTTGGTGGTACGTCTAGCGGCATCCACAGATACGCAGTATTTT
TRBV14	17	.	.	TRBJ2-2	CASSQEPYRVPTGELFF	TGTGCCAGCAGCCAAGAGCCCTACAGGGTTCCCACCGGGGAGCTGTTTTTT
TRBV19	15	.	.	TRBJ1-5	CASTYLTGSGQPQHF	TGTGCCAGTACCTACCTCACAGGGTCCGGCCAGCCCCAGCATTTT
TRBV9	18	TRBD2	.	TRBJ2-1	CASSAPTSGGAVVNEQFF	TGTGCCAGCAGCGCCCCGACTAGCGGGGGGGCAGTGGTTAATGAGCAGTTCTTC
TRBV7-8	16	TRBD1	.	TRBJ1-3	CASSLRTGGTGNTIYF	TGTGCCAGCAGCCTCCGGACAGGAGGTACTGGAAACACCATATATTTT
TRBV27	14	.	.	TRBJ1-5	CASSFSRANQPQHF	TGTGCCAGCAGTTTCTCCAGGGCTAATCAGCCCCAGCATTTT
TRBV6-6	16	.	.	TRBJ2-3	CASSHRDGLQGGTQYF	TGTGCCAGCAGCCACCGGGATGGACTCCAGGGGGGTACGCAGTATTTT
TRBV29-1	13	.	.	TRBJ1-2	CSVGTGSLYGYTF	TGCAGCGTTGGAACAGGGTCTCTCTATGGCTACACCTTC
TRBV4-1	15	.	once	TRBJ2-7	CASSHPQRGTYEQYF	TGCGCCAGCAGCCACCCCCAGCGCGGAACCTACGAGCAGTACTTC
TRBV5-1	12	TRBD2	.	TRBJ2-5	CASSLERGTQYF	TGCGCCAGCAGCTTGGAGCGGGGGACCCAGTACTTC
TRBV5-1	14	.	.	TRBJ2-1	CASSQDGGDNEQFF	TGCGCCAGCAGCCAGGACGGAGGAGACAATGAGCAGTTCTTC
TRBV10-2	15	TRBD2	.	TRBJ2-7	CASSEASGASYEQYF	TGCGCCAGCAGTGAAGCGAGCGGGGCCTCCTACGAGCAGTACTTC
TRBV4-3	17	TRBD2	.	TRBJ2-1	CASSQEIGSGGRNEQFF	TGCGCCAGCAGCCAAGAAATCGGTAGCGGGGGGCGTAATGAGCAGTTCTTC